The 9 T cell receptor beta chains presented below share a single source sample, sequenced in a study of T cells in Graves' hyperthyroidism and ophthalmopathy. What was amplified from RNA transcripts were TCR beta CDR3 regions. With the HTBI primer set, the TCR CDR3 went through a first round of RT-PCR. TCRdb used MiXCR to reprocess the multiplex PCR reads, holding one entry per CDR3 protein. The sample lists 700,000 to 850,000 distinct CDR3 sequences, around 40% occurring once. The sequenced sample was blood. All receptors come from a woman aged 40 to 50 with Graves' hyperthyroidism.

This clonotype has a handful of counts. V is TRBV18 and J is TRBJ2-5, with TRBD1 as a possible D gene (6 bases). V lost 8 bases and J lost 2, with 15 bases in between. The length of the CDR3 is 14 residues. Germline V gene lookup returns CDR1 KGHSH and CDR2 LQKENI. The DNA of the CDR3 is TGTGCCAGCCAAGACGGGACATCTCAAGAGACCCAGTACTTC. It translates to CASQDGTSQETQYF.

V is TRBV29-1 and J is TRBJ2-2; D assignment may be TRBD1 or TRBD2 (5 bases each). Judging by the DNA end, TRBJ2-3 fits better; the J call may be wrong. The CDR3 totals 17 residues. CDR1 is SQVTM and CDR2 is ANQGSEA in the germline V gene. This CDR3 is CSVEDPYSGRGTDTQYF. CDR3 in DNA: TGCAGCGTTGAAGACCCTTATTCGGGGCGGGGCACAGATACGCAGTATTTT.

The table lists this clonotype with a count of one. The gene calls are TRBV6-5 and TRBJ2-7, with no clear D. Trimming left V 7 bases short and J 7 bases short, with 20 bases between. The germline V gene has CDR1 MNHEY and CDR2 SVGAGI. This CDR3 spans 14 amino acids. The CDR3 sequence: CASTPAGEVWEQYF. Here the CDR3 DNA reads TGTGCCAGCACCCCCGCCGGAGAGGTGTGGGAGCAGTACTTC.

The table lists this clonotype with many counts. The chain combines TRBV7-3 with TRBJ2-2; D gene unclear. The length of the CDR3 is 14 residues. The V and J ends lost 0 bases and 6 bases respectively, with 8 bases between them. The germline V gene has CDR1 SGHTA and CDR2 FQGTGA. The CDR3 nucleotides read TGTGCCAGCAGCTTAACTTTACCTCCCGGGGAGCTGTTTTTT. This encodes CASSLTLPPGELFF.

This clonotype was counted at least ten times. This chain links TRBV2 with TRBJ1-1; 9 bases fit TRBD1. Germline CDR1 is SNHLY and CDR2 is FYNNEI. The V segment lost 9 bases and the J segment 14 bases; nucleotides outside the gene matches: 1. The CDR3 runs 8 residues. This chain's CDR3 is CARDRGFF. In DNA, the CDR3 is TGTGCCAGGGACAGGGGATTCTTT. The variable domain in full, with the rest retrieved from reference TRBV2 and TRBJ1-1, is EPEVTQTPSHQVTQMGQEVILRCVPISNHLYFYWYRQILGQKVEFLVSFYNNEISEKSEIFDDQFSVERPDGSNFTLKIRSTKLEDSAMYFCARDRGFFGQGTRLTVV.

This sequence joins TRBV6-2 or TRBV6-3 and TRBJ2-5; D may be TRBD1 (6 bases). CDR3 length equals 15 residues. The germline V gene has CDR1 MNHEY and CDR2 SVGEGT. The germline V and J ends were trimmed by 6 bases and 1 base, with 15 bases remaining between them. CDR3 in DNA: TGTGCCAGCAGCTTTGGTGAGGACAGCCAAGAGACCCAGTACTTC. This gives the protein CASSFGEDSQETQYF.

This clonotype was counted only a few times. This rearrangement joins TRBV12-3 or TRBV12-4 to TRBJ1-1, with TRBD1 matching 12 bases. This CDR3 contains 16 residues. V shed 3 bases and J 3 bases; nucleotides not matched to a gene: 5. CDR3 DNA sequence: TGTGCCAGCAGTTTGGGACAGGGGGCGTCGGACACTGAAGCTTTCTTT. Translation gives CASSLGQGASDTEAFF.

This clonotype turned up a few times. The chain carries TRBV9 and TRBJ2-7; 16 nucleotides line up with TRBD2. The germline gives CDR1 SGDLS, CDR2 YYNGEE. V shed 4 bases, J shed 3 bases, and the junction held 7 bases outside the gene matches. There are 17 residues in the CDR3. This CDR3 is CASSTGLAGGPGYEQYF. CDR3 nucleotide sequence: TGTGCCAGCAGCACGGGACTAGCGGGAGGGCCGGGCTACGAGCAGTACTTC.

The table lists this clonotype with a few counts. The CDR3 protein is CSAPGTSNGEQYF. The CDR3 DNA reads as TGCAGTGCCCCGGGGACCTCAAACGGCGAGCAGTACTTC. This sequence joins TRBV20-1 and TRBJ2-7; D may be TRBD1 or TRBD2 (5 bases each). In germline, CDR1 is DFQATT, CDR2 SNEGSKA (reference sequence). The CDR3 loop spans 13 amino acids. The V end lost 6 bases, the J end lost 6 bases, and 18 bases lay between the germline ends.